Here is one T cell receptor (beta chain) with its context. One base away there is no much larger clone; base qualities are not given. This sample was taken from a study of graft-versus-host responses after intestinal transplantation (dated by TCRdb to about 2021). General notes on the study: The transplants that recipients received were multivisceral, liver-intestinal, or isolated intestinal. Every recipient was given anti-thymocyte globulin induction, followed by approximately 3 years of maintenance tacrolimus and steroids. After intestinal transplantation, graft-versus-host and host-versus-graft alloreactive T cell clones in the graft, circulation and bone marrow were tracked using bulk TCR-beta CDR3 sequencing. Alloreactive clones were identified by sequencing pre-transplant mixed lymphocyte reaction products and comparing these products with unstimulated pre-transplant donor and recipient T cells. A cohort of 24 intestinal transplant recipients, including one retransplant, was enrolled, and 3 patients lacking pretransplant specimens were excluded. A peak of at least 4% donor T cells among recipient peripheral blood mononuclear cells was the definition used for donor T cell macrochimerism. Instead of going to the commercial service, samples from a few later patients were sequenced in-house on an Illumina MiSeq and processed with MiXCR.

Taken with the paper, the label for time point translates to: cells obtained before transplantation from donor or recipient. In mixed lymphocyte reactions, about 200,000 CFSE-labeled pre-transplant responders were plated with about 200,000 irradiated violet-dye-labeled stimulators and cultured for less than 7 days. After the mixed lymphocyte reaction, proliferating CD3+CD4+CFSE-low and CD3+CD8+CFSE-low responder cells were FACS-sorted on a BD Influx sorter. Broader findings and caveats from the paper: GvH clones were detected in recipient bone marrow, and some of these GvH clones were observed earlier in ileal mucosa or blood, consistent with an intestinal mucosal origin. In patients with donor T cell macrochimerism, the allografts had high GvH to HvG T cell clonal ratios. Conclusions were limited by the relatively low number and heterogeneity of intestinal transplant patients. Early after transplant, declines in HvG clones were associated with peak levels of circulating GvH clones.

Libraries were made using the immunoSEQ multiplex PCR assay. For most patients, genomic DNA was isolated with the Qiagen DNeasy Blood and Tissue Kit and shipped frozen to Adaptive Biotechnologies for TCR sequencing. Adaptive Biotechnologies carried out high-throughput TCR-beta CDR3 sequencing of genomic DNA for most patients. The paper's data handling went like this. TCR sequencing data were retrieved from Adaptive's ImmunoSEQ software for roughly 20 patients, whereas a few other patients were processed with MiXCR and VDJtools. To correct CD4 versus CD8 sorting errors, sequences present in both subsets at a frequency ratio below 5:1 were removed. CDR3 nucleotide sequences shared between donor and recipient were removed because the origin of such sequences could not be assigned. Alloreactive clones required at least 2-fold expansion over unstimulated cells and minimum CFSE-low frequency of 0.002% (template counts) or 0.001% (read counts). Clones were considered mappable if detected in sequenced pre-transplant spleen, lymph node, or MLR CFSE-low populations of the donor or recipient. Cumulative frequency of alloreactive clones was calculated as a percentage of all sequences weighted by copy number. Held by TCRdb, this immuneACCESS table contains in-frame sequences only and omits some clones. Under half of the omission traces to an unresolved V gene where checked; the cause of the rest is unknown. D and trimming were read from the DNA, whereas the V and J calls and clone size are those reported in that table. Present in this sample are 13,000 or so clones, 35% to 45% of which were seen just once. The biggest ten clones account for around 1% of the sample.

The source of this sequence is a human patient who received an intestinal transplant. Here the sequenced sample was alloreactive CD4+ T cells from a mixed lymphocyte reaction culture, taken before intestinal transplant. According to the study, the label for this sample's cell subset or site signals: CFSE-low proliferating T cells sorted from roughly 6-day pre-transplant mixed lymphocyte reaction (GvH or HvG direction).

The nucleotide sequence is TGTGCCAGCAGCTTAGGATCCGGGACAGCTGAAAAACTGTTTTTT. Translated, this gives CASSLGSGTAEKLFF. The chain is assembled from TRBV7-6 and TRBJ1-4; 7 of the junction bases match TRBD1. CDR1 SGHVS and CDR2 FNYEAQ are derived from the germline V gene. The junction shows trimming of 1 base on V and 7 bases on J, and the gene matches do not reach 6 bases of it. Spanning cysteine to phenylalanine, the CDR3 consists of 15 amino acids. Only CDR3 DNA is held: 45 bases, read in frame from base 1.